The next 19 T cell receptor beta chains were all read from a single sample in a study of early T cells in non-severe SARS-CoV-2 infection. TCRdb reprocessed the 5' RACE reads with MiXCR, giving one entry per CDR3 protein. The data contain roughly 51,000 distinct CDR3 sequences, about 6.2% of them singletons. The source material was whole blood. The origin of the receptors is an adult who was a healthcare worker with PCR-confirmed SARS-CoV-2 infection or an uninfected control (not recorded which).

This clonotype was found many times. The chain has TRBV4-3 and TRBJ2-3; D might be TRBD1 (5 bases). This CDR3 contains 17 residues. CDR1 and CDR2 (germline): LGHNA, YSLEER. V lost 3 bases, J lost 0 bases, and 16 bases lay in between. CDR3 in DNA: TGCGCCAGCAGCCAGGGGTCTAGGGGCGCTAGCACAGATACGCAGTATTTT. Translated: CASSQGSRGASTDTQYF.

The table lists this clonotype with many counts. V and J are TRBV12-3 or TRBV12-4 and TRBJ1-1, with D possibly being TRBD1 (5 bases). This CDR3 spans 12 amino acids. V lost 5 bases and J lost 9, with 13 bases in between. CDR3 DNA: TGTGCCAGCAGTCCCCCCGGGGGGAAAGCTTTCTTT. Protein product: CASSPPGGKAFF.

This clonotype was found many times. This chain uses TRBV6-5 with TRBJ2-7; D is unclear. V lost 2 bases and J 4 bases, leaving 12 bases between the germline ends. The CDR3 runs 14 residues. Germline CDR1 MNHEY, CDR2 SVGAGI. The CDR3 DNA reads as TGTGCCAGCAGTTACGGGCTAGTTGGGTACGAGCAGTACTTC. Translated: CASSYGLVGYEQYF.

This clonotype was detected many times. The rearrangement joins TRBV6-5 to TRBJ2-7; D gene ambiguous. The germline V gene encodes CDR1 MNHEY and CDR2 SVGAGI. V lost 0 bases to trimming and J lost 2 bases, with 5 bases between them. The CDR3 has 13 amino acids. CDR3 DNA sequence: TGTGCCAGCAGTTACTCCGGCCCCTACGAGCAGTACTTC. Translated: CASSYSGPYEQYF.

This clonotype has at least ten counts. The chain is built from TRBV20-1 and TRBJ2-1, with TRBD1 as a possible D gene (5 bases). Germline lookup yields CDR1 DFQATT and CDR2 SNEGSKA (reference sequence). V was shortened by 2 bases and J by 6 bases, with 11 bases between the two germline ends. The CDR3 covers 13 residues. In DNA, the CDR3 is TGCAGTGCTAGACAGGGCCTCGGCAATGAGCAGTTCTTC. Translated: CSARQGLGNEQFF.

V is TRBV6-2 or TRBV6-3 and J is TRBJ2-3; no clear D gene. The CDR3 loop spans 16 amino acids. Germline-derived CDR1 and CDR2 are MNHEY and SVGEGT. V lost 4 bases to trimming and J lost 0 bases, with 14 bases between them. CDR3 protein: CASSFLGVTSTDTQYF. CDR3 coding DNA: TGTGCCAGCAGTTTTCTCGGAGTAACTAGCACAGATACGCAGTATTTT.

This clonotype showed up many times. This rearrangement joins TRBV11-3 to TRBJ2-4, with TRBD1 matching 7 bases. With V trimmed by 6 bases and J by 0 bases, 11 bases remained unmatched. The germline CDR1 and CDR2 sequences are SGHNT and YENEEA. CDR3 length: 17 amino acids. The CDR3 loop reads CASSRRDRSIAKNIQYF. CDR3 DNA sequence: TGTGCCAGCAGTCGACGGGACAGAAGTATAGCCAAAAACATTCAGTACTTC.

This clonotype was counted only a few times. The rearrangement links TRBV7-9 to TRBJ2-1, with 11 nucleotides matching TRBD2. CDR1 and CDR2 (germline): SEHNR, FQNEAQ (reference sequence). With V trimmed by 5 bases and J by 3 bases, 6 bases remained unmatched. CDR3 size: 16 residues. CDR3 sequence: CASSLTGTSGYNEQFF. The CDR3 bases are TGTGCCAGCAGCCTTACCGGGACTAGCGGCTACAATGAGCAGTTCTTC.

This clonotype was counted at least ten times. The V call is TRBV15, the J call TRBJ1-6; 8 bases map to TRBD1. The CDR3 extends over 16 amino acids. CDR1 LNHNV and CDR2 YYDKDF come from the germline V gene (reference sequence). J gave up 7 bases and V 5 bases, and 10 bases lay outside the gene matches. In DNA form, the CDR3 reads TGTGCCACCAGCCTGGACAGGGAAGCGGAAAATTCACCCCTCCACTTT. Translating it yields CATSLDREAENSPLHF.

This clonotype was observed at least ten times. V and J are TRBV7-2 and TRBJ2-7; D perhaps matches TRBD2 (6 bases). The CDR3 loop spans 14 amino acids. Trimming stripped 2 bases from V and 0 bases from J, with 8 bases between. Germline CDR1 reads SGHTA; CDR2 reads FQGNSA. The CDR3 DNA reads as TGTGCCAGCAGCTTACTCGGGGGCTCCTACGAGCAGTACTTC. This gives the protein CASSLLGGSYEQYF.

This clonotype appeared many times. The chain recombines TRBV14 with TRBJ2-1; no definite D call. V lost 0 bases, J lost 9 bases, and 9 bases lay in between. CDR1 is SGHDN and CDR2 is FVKESK in the germline V gene. The length of the CDR3 is 13 residues. CDR3: CASSQDSGREQFF. CDR3 DNA: TGTGCCAGCAGCCAAGATAGTGGGCGTGAGCAGTTCTTC.

This clonotype was counted only a few times. The chain couples TRBV5-1 to TRBJ2-5, with 10 positions matching TRBD2. This CDR3 has 15 amino acids. V was clipped by 8 bases and J by 1 base; unmatched bases: 8. Germline V gene data show CDR1 as SGHRS and CDR2 as YFSETQ. The CDR3: CASFQSSGGQETQYF. The CDR3 region has the DNA TGCGCCAGTTTCCAATCTAGCGGGGGCCAAGAGACCCAGTACTTC.

In its sample, this clonotype was seen many times. The chain employs TRBV5-4 and TRBJ2-1; TRBD2 matches 13 bases. Germline V lookup: CDR1 SGHNT, CDR2 YYREEE (reference sequence). With V trimmed by 0 bases and J by 10 bases, 4 bases remained unmatched. CDR3 length: 15 residues. CDR3 nucleotides: TGTGCCAGCAGCTTGGGACTAGCGGGGGGAGGCGAGCAGTTCTTC. Its translation: CASSLGLAGGGEQFF.

This clonotype has ten or more counts. The genes are TRBV30 and TRBJ1-2, with D unclear. The CDR3 length is 11 residues. Germline CDR1 GTSNPN, CDR2 SVGIG (reference sequence). V shed 5 bases and J shed 4 bases, with 8 bases lying between them. The CDR3 DNA is TGTGCCTGGGGTATCGCCTATGGCTACACCTTC. It encodes CAWGIAYGYTF.

This clonotype was observed many times. The rearrangement links TRBV19 to TRBJ2-7; D gene unclear. Germline V lookup: CDR1 LNHDA, CDR2 SQIVND (reference sequence). This CDR3 region has 15 residues. Deletions cut 4 bases from V and 4 bases from J, with 17 bases between. Here the CDR3 reads CASSTHLTRGYEQYF. As DNA, the CDR3 is TGTGCCAGTAGTACCCACCTGACAAGAGGTTACGAGCAGTACTTC.

In its sample, this clonotype was seen many times. V and J are TRBV29-1 and TRBJ2-5; D is ambiguous. V was clipped by 6 bases and J by 0 bases, with 14 bases between them. In germline, CDR1 is SQVTM, CDR2 ANQGSEA. The length of the CDR3 is 14 residues. CDR3 region: CSVPSTGNQETQYF. The CDR3 DNA reads as TGCAGCGTCCCCTCGACTGGTAACCAAGAGACCCAGTACTTC.

This clonotype came up many times. This chain joins TRBV20-1 and TRBJ2-7; 10 bases are a match to TRBD1. Germline CDR1 and CDR2: DFQATT and SNEGSKA (reference sequence). V lost 5 bases and J lost 2; bases outside the gene matches: 6. CDR3 length equals 14 residues. CDR3 sequence: CSARTDRGTYEQYF. CDR3 DNA sequence: TGCAGTGCTCGTACGGACAGGGGGACCTACGAGCAGTACTTC.

This clonotype was detected many times. The chain links TRBV7-2 to TRBJ1-1; the D gene is possibly TRBD1 (5 bases). Germline CDR1 SGHTA, CDR2 FQGNSA. The CDR3 has 13 amino acids. The ends were cut back, 2 bases at V and 1 base at J, with 5 bases in the middle. The CDR3: CASSLRGNTEAFF. CDR3 in DNA: TGTGCCAGCAGCTTAAGGGGGAACACTGAAGCTTTCTTT.

This clonotype has a count of ten or more. This rearrangement joins TRBV6-1 to TRBJ2-2; D ambiguous. Trimming left V 3 bases short and J 6 bases short, with 5 bases between. Germline-derived CDR1 and CDR2 are MNHNS and SASEGT. This CDR3 contains 12 residues. The CDR3 loop reads CASSDFAGELFF. The CDR3 coding sequence is TGTGCCAGCAGTGATTTCGCCGGGGAGCTGTTTTTT.